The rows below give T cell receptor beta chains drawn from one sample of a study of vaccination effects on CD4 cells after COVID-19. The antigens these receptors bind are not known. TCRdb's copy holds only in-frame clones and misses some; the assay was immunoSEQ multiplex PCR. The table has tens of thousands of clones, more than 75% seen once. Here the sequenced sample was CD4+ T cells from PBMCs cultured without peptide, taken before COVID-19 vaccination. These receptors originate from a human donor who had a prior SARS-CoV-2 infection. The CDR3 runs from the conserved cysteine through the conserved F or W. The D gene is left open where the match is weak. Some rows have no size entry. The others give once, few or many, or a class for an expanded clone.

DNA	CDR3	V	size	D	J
TGTGCCAGCAGCTTGATGGGGTCAACCCGGGGGGATGAGCAGTTCTTC	CASSLMGSTRGDEQFF	TRBV5-4	-	TRBD2	TRBJ2-1
TGTGCCAGTAGTATAAGGGGACAGGGTTACTACGAGCAGTACTTC	CASSIRGQGYYEQYF	TRBV19	-	TRBD1	TRBJ2-7
TGTGCCAGCAGCCAAGAAGGGGGCGGGGATACGCAGTATTTT	CASSQEGGGDTQYF	TRBV3-1/TRBV3-2	-	TRBD1	TRBJ2-3
TGTGCCACCAGTGACCCCGGGACAGGGGTGGATACGCAGTATTTT	CATSDPGTGVDTQYF	TRBV24-1	-	TRBD1	TRBJ2-3
TGTGCCAGCAGCCAAAGGGGGCAGTTTACAGATACGCAGTATTTT	CASSQRGQFTDTQYF	TRBV7-3	-	TRBD1	TRBJ2-3
TGTGCCAGCAGCTTGGCGGGGATTCTGAGTCTAGCCAAAAACATTCAGTACTTC	CASSLAGILSLAKNIQYF	TRBV5-5	few	-	TRBJ2-4
TGCGCCAGCAGCCAAGATGGGGGCGGGAGGTATGAAAAACTGTTTTTT	CASSQDGGGRYEKLFF	TRBV4-1	-	-	TRBJ1-4
TGTGCCAGCAGCTTAGTCCTTCGGCTAGCGGGAGAGACCCAGTACTTC	CASSLVLRLAGETQYF	TRBV7-2	-	TRBD2	TRBJ2-5
TGTGCCAGCAACTGGGGAGGGGGAAGCCCATCTAGCACAGATACGCAGTATTTT	CASNWGGGSPSSTDTQYF	TRBV5-4	-	-	TRBJ2-3
TGTGCCAGCTCAGCGGGGGGGCGCGACACTGAAGCTTTCTTT	CASSAGGRDTEAFF	TRBV18	-	-	TRBJ1-1
TGTGCCAGCGGAGAAGCACAGGGTAACTACGAGCAGTACTTC	CASGEAQGNYEQYF	TRBV4-2	-	-	TRBJ2-7
TGTGCCAGCTCACCACCGGTGTTAGGCGGGAGTACTCGGGAGCAGTACTTC	CASSPPVLGGSTREQYF	TRBV18	once	TRBD2	TRBJ2-7
TGTGCCAGCAGCGACCGAAGCGGGAGCGAGACAGATACGCAGTATTTT	CASSDRSGSETDTQYF	TRBV9	-	TRBD2	TRBJ2-3
TGTGCCAGCAGCCAAGGTATGAGCTTAAGTCGGGGAGAAGAGACCCAGTACTTC	CASSQGMSLSRGEETQYF	TRBV3-1/TRBV3-2	-	-	TRBJ2-5
TGTGCCAGCAGTGCGGACAGGAACACTGAAGCTTTCTTT	CASSADRNTEAFF	TRBV2	-	-	TRBJ1-1
TGTGCCAGCCGCAGACTAGCTAGCGGAGATACGCAGTATTTT	CASRRLASGDTQYF	TRBV2	few	TRBD2	TRBJ2-3
TGTGCCAGCAGGCCCACTAGCGCCGAGACTTTTAATGAGCAGTTCTTC	CASRPTSAETFNEQFF	TRBV5-4	-	TRBD2	TRBJ2-1
TGTGCCAGCAGCTCCCTCGGGACAGACAACTATGGCTACACCTTC	CASSSLGTDNYGYTF	TRBV6-5	-	TRBD1	TRBJ1-2
TGTGCCAGCAGCCCCAAGCTGTACGGTCAGCCCCAGCATTTT	CASSPKLYGQPQHF	TRBV3-1/TRBV3-2	-	-	TRBJ1-5
TGTGCCAGTAGTTTTGGACTAGCGGGGGGGAACAATGAGCAGTTCTTC	CASSFGLAGGNNEQFF	TRBV19	-	TRBD2	TRBJ2-1
TGTGCCAGCAGTGAATCGTTTGGTCAGTGGACTGAAGCTTTCTTT	CASSESFGQWTEAFF	TRBV6-1	-	-	TRBJ1-1
TGTGCCAGCTCACCACTATACGGGGAGCTGTTTTTT	CASSPLYGELFF	TRBV18	-	-	TRBJ2-2
TGTGCCAGCAGCGTAGCGGTGAATTTGGGCTCAGATACGCAGTATTTT	CASSVAVNLGSDTQYF	TRBV9	medium-sized	-	TRBJ2-3
TGTGCCAGCAGCGTATCTGGCTCCGGCACAGATACGCAGTATTTT	CASSVSGSGTDTQYF	TRBV9	-	-	TRBJ2-3
TGTGCCAGCAGTTACTCAACCCGCGGCGCGGGGGACCTGTACGAGCAGTACTTC	CASSYSTRGAGDLYEQYF	TRBV6-2/TRBV6-3	once	TRBD2	TRBJ2-7
TGTGCCAGCAGCTCTACGACAGGGCTCCACTTC	CASSSTTGLHF	TRBV7-2	-	TRBD1	TRBJ2-5
TGTGCCAGTAAAACCACCGCCAGAACTTCCTATGGCTACACCTTC	CASKTTARTSYGYTF	TRBV19	-	-	TRBJ1-2
TGTGCCAGCAGCGCCTCCGACCCGAGCACAGATACGCAGTATTTT	CASSASDPSTDTQYF	TRBV9	once	-	TRBJ2-3
TGTGCCAGCGCACAGGAAAGCAATCAGCCCCAGCATTTT	CASAQESNQPQHF	TRBV2	-	-	TRBJ1-5
TGTGCCAGCAGCCAAGGGGACTCTAACACTGAAGCTTTCTTT	CASSQGDSNTEAFF	TRBV3-1/TRBV3-2	-	-	TRBJ1-1
TGTGCCAGCAGCCCCCGACACACCTACGAGCAGTACTTC	CASSPRHTYEQYF	TRBV4-2	-	-	TRBJ2-7
TGTGCCAGCAGCTTTACAGGGGCGAATATCTACAATGAGCAGTTCTTC	CASSFTGANIYNEQFF	TRBV5-6	-	TRBD1	TRBJ2-1
TGTGCCACCAGCAGACTCTACACAGAGAACACTGAAGCTTTCTTT	CATSRLYTENTEAFF	TRBV15	few	-	TRBJ1-1
TGTGCCAGCAGTCCCCGGAGGAACTCCTACGAGCAGTACTTC	CASSPRRNSYEQYF	TRBV6-5	few	-	TRBJ2-7
TGTGCCAGCAGTTGGGACTCCCGGGAGCAGTTCTTC	CASSWDSREQFF	TRBV28	few	-	TRBJ2-1
TGTGCCAGCAAAAGGGCAGACCCTAGCAATCAGCCCCAGCATTTT	CASKRADPSNQPQHF	TRBV28	-	-	TRBJ1-5
TGTGCCAGCCGGGAGACAGAGGAAGGCTACACCTTC	CASRETEEGYTF	TRBV18	-	-	TRBJ1-2
TGTGCCAGCAGCCCGGACAGTAGCTCCTACAATGAGCAGTTCTTC	CASSPDSSSYNEQFF	TRBV5-6	-	-	TRBJ2-1
TGTGCCAGCAGCGCAGGGGTGGCCGGGGAGCTGTTTTTT	CASSAGVAGELFF	TRBV9	-	-	TRBJ2-2
TGTGCCAGCAGTTCGCCAGGGGACTACAACTATGGCTACACCTTC	CASSSPGDYNYGYTF	TRBV28	-	-	TRBJ1-2
TGTGCTAGTGGTTTTTTTGGCAGGGGTCGTGGCTACACCTTC	CASGFFGRGRGYTF	TRBV12-5	few	-	TRBJ1-2
TGTGCCAGCAGCCCAACAACGGGCGGGAGGGCCGGGAATGAGCAGTTCTTC	CASSPTTGGRAGNEQFF	TRBV9	few	TRBD2	TRBJ2-1
TGCGCCAGCAGCTTGGTAGGGACAGGGCACAATGAGCAGTTCTTC	CASSLVGTGHNEQFF	TRBV5-1	-	TRBD1	TRBJ2-1
TGTGCCAGCAGCTTAGGTCAGGGCCCCTACAATGAGCAGTTCTTC	CASSLGQGPYNEQFF	TRBV7-3	-	-	TRBJ2-1
TGTGCCAGTAGTTATCGGACTAGCCATGAGCAGTTCTTC	CASSYRTSHEQFF	TRBV19	-	TRBD2	TRBJ2-1
TGTGCCAGCAGCGTAGAAGGAGACAGGACCAATGAGCAGTTCTTC	CASSVEGDRTNEQFF	TRBV9	-	-	TRBJ2-1